This T cell receptor (beta chain) was obtained from a study of blood T cell repertoires in COVID-19. The overall study: In each case, the material was cDNA or gDNA derived from T cells, B-cell-depleted T cells, or PBMCs.

Trimming removed 11 bases from V and 0 bases from J, with 14 bases in between. Germline values: CDR1 MNHEY, CDR2 SVGAGI. This CDR3 region has 14 residues. In the authors' workflow: For nucleated cells, counts were estimated from reference gene primer amplification. Method: immunoSEQ multiplex PCR; TCRdb's copy keeps in-frame clones and lacks some. That table furnishes V, J and clone size, whereas the DNA furnished D and trimming. The sample contains about 150,000 clones, about 88% of which appear only once. The sample was PBMCs or T cells enriched from blood (not recorded which). The chain combines TRBV6-5 with TRBJ1-3; D not certain. This TCR derives from a middle-aged man who had recovered from COVID-19. As DNA, the CDR3 is TGTGCCTGTGCTAGAGAGTACTCTGGAAACACCATATATTTT. Translation: CACAREYSGNTIYF.